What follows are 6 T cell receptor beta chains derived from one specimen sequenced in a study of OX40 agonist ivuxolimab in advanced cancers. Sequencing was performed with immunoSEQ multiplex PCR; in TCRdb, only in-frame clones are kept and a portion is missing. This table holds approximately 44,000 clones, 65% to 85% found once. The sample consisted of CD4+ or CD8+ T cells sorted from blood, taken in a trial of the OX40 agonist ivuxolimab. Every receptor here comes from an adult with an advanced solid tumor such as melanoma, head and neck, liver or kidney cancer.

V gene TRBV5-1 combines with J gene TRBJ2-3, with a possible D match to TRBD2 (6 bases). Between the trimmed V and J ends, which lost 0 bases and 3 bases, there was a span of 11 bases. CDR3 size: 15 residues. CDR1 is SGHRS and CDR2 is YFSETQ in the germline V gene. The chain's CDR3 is CASSLGIGTTDTQYF. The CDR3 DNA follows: TGCGCCAGCAGCTTGGGAATCGGGACTACAGATACGCAGTATTTT.

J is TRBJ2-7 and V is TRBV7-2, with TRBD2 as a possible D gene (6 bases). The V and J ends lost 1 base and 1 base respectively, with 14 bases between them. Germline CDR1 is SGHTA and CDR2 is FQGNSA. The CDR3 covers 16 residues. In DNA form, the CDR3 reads TGTGCCAGCAGCTTAGATTTAGCGGTGAGTTCCTACGAGCAGTACTTC. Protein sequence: CASSLDLAVSSYEQYF.

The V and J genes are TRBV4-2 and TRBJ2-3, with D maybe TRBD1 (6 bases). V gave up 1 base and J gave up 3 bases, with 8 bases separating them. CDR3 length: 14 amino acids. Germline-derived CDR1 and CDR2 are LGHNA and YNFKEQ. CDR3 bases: TGTGCCAGCAGCCAAGGCAGGGGAACAGATACGCAGTATTTT. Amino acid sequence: CASSQGRGTDTQYF.

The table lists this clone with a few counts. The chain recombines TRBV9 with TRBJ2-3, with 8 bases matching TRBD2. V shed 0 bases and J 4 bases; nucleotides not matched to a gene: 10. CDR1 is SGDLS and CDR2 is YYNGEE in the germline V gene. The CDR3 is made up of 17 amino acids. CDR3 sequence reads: CASSVAGSGSVADTQYF. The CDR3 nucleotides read TGTGCCAGCAGCGTAGCGGGGAGCGGGAGCGTTGCAGATACGCAGTATTTT. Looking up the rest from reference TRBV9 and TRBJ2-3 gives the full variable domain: DSGVTQTPKHLITATGQRVTLRCSPRSGDLSVYWYQQSLDQGLQFLIQYYNGEERAKGNILERFSAQQFPDLHSELNLSSLELGDSALYFCASSVAGSGSVADTQYFGPGTRLTVL.

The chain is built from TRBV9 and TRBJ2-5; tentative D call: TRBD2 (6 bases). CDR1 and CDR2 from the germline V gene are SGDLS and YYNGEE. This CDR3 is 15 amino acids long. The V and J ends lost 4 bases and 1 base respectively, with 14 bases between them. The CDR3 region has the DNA TGTGCCAGCAGCTATACCGCGGGGTTCCAAGAGACCCAGTACTTC. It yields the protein CASSYTAGFQETQYF. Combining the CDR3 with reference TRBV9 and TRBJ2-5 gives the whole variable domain DSGVTQTPKHLITATGQRVTLRCSPRSGDLSVYWYQQSLDQGLQFLIQYYNGEERAKGNILERFSAQQFPDLHSELNLSSLELGDSALYFCASSYTAGFQETQYFGPGTRLLVL.

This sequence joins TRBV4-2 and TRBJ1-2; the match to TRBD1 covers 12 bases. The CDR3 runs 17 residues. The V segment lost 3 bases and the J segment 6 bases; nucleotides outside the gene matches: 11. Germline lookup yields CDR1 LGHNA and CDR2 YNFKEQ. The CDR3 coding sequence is TGTGCCAGCAGCCACCGTGGGGCGGGACAGGGGGCAAATGGCTACACCTTC. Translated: CASSHRGAGQGANGYTF.